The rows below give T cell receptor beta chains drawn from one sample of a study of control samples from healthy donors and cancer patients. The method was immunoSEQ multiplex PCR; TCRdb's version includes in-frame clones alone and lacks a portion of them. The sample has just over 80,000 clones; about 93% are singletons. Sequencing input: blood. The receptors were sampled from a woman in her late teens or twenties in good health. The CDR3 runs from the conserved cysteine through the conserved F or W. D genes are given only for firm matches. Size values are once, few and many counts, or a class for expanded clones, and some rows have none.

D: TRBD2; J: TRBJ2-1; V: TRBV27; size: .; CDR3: CASSPQGLAGDEQFF; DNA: TGTGCCAGCAGTCCACAAGGACTAGCGGGAGATGAGCAGTTCTTC
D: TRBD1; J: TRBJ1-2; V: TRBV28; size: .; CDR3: CASLNRGLKGYTF; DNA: TGTGCCAGCCTCAACAGGGGGCTGAAAGGCTACACCTTC
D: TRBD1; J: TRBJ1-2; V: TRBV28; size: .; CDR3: CASSLSGQWRYGYTF; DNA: TGTGCCAGCAGTTTATCGGGACAGTGGCGATATGGCTACACCTTC
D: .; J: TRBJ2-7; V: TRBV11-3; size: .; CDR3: CASSARGAGNEQYF; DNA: TGTGCCAGCAGCGCCCGGGGGGCTGGGAACGAGCAGTACTTC
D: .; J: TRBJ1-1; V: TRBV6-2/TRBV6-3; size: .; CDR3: CASSSSGGRTEAFF; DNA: TGTGCCAGCAGTTCTAGCGGAGGGAGGACTGAAGCTTTCTTT
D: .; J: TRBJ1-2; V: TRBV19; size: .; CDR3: CASSIELRSLYGYTF; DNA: TGTGCCAGTAGTATCGAGCTGCGGTCCCTCTATGGCTACACCTTC
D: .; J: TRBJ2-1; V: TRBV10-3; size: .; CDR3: CAISQYNEQFF; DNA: TGTGCCATCAGCCAGTACAATGAGCAGTTCTTC
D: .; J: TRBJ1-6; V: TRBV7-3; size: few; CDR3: CASGVSDNSPLHF; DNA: TGTGCCAGCGGGGTTAGCGATAATTCACCCCTCCACTTT
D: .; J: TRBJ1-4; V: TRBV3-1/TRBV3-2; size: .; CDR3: CASSQARRGPSATNEKLFF; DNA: TGTGCCAGCAGCCAAGCTCGGCGGGGACCGAGTGCAACTAATGAAAAACTGTTTTTT
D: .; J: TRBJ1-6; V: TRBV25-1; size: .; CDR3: CASSVQGGGNSPPHF; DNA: TGTGCCAGCAGTGTTCAGGGTGGAGGCAATTCACCCCCCCACTTT
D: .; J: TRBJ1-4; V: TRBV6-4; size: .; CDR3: CASSDYGVRGKLFF; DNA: TGTGCCAGCAGTGACTATGGGGTTAGGGGTAAACTGTTTTTT
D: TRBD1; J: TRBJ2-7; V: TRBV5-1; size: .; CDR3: CASSLADREGNEQYF; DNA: TGCGCCAGCAGCTTGGCGGACAGGGAAGGGAACGAGCAGTACTTC
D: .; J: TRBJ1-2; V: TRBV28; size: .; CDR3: CASSFRDTRAVYGYTF; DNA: TGTGCCAGCAGTTTTCGGGACACTCGTGCCGTATATGGCTACACCTTC
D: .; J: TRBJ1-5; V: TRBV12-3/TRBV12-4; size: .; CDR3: CASSFGGDQPQHF; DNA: TGTGCCAGCAGTTTTGGGGGGGATCAGCCCCAGCATTTT
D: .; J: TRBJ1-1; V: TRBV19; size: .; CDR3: CASSIDVYMNTEAFF; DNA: TGTGCCAGTAGTATAGATGTATACATGAACACTGAAGCTTTCTTT
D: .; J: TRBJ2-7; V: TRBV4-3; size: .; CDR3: CASSQVGSYEQYF; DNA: TGCGCCAGCAGCCAAGTGGGCTCCTACGAGCAGTACTTC
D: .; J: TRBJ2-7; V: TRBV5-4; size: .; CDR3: CASSFDRISYEQYF; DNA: TGTGCCAGCAGCTTCGACAGAATTTCCTACGAGCAGTACTTC
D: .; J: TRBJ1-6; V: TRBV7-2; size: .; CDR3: CASSLPTWPNSPLHF; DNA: TGTGCCAGCAGCTTACCGACGTGGCCTAATTCACCCCTCCACTTT
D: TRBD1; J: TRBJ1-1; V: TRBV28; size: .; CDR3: CASSPPRQGRTEAFF; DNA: TGTGCCAGCAGTCCACCCCGACAGGGGAGGACTGAAGCTTTCTTT
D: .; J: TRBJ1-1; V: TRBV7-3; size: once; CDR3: CASSLDFNTEAFF; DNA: TGTGCCAGCAGCCTAGATTTCAACACTGAAGCTTTCTTT
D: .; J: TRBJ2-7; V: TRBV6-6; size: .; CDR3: CASTPTGLSLYEQYF; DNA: TGTGCCAGCACCCCTACCGGACTTAGCCTCTACGAGCAGTACTTC
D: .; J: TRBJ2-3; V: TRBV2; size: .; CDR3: CASFGADTQYF; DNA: TGTGCCAGCTTCGGCGCAGATACGCAGTATTTT
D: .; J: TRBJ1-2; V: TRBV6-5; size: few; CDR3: CASKRDITINYGYTF; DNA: TGTGCCAGCAAAAGGGACATCACCATTAACTATGGCTACACCTTC
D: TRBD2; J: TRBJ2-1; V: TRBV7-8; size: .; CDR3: CASSPLTSGGRAEQFF; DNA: TGTGCCAGCAGCCCGCTGACTAGCGGGGGGCGGGCTGAGCAGTTCTTC
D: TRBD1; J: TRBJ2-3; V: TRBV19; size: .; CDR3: CASNLGQGTDTQYF; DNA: TGTGCCAGTAATCTAGGACAGGGCACAGATACGCAGTATTTT
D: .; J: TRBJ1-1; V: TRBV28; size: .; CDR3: CASSAPHGAGNTEAFF; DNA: TGTGCCAGCAGTGCCCCACACGGTGCGGGGAACACTGAAGCTTTCTTT
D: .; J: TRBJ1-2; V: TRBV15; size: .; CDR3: CATSRTDIGHGYTF; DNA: TGTGCCACCAGCAGAACAGATATAGGACATGGCTACACCTTC
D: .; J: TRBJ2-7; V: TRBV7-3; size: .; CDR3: CASSPKAGPHYEQYF; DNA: TGTGCCAGCAGCCCGAAAGCGGGCCCCCATTACGAGCAGTACTTC
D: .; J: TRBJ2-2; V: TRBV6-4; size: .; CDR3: CASRPDIYTGELFF; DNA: TGTGCCAGCAGGCCGGACATTTACACCGGGGAGCTGTTTTTT
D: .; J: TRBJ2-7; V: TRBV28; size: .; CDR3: CASRTLPRERNEQYF; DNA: TGTGCCAGCAGAACCCTCCCCAGGGAGAGGAACGAGCAGTACTTC
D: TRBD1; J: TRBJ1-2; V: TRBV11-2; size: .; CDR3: CASSPRRTGFGYTF; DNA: TGTGCCAGCAGCCCCCGCCGGACAGGCTTTGGCTACACCTTC
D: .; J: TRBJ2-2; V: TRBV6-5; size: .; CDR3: CASSRAFESGELFF; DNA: TGTGCCAGCAGCCGCGCCTTTGAGTCCGGGGAGCTGTTTTTT
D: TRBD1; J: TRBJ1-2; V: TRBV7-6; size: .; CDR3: CASSLTGTGFYGYTF; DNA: TGTGCCAGCAGCCTTACAGGGACAGGATTTTATGGCTACACCTTC
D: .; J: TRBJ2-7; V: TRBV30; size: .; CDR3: CAWSELPKDLYEQYF; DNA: TGTGCCTGGAGTGAACTCCCTAAGGACCTCTACGAGCAGTACTTC
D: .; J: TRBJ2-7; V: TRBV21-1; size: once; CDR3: CASSPRNYEQYF; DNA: TGTGCCAGCAGCCCCCGGAACTACGAGCAGTACTTC
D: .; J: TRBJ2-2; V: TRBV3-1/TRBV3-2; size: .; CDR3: CASSPWGLQGNTGELFF; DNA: TGTGCCAGCAGTCCGTGGGGGCTTCAGGGGAACACCGGGGAGCTGTTTTTT
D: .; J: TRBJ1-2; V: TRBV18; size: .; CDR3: CASSPSGNYGYTF; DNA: TGTGCCAGCTCACCCTCAGGGAACTATGGCTACACCTTC
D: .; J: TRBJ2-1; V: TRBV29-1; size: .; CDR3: CSVEGFWGRINEQFF; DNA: TGCAGCGTTGAGGGGTTCTGGGGGCGGATAAATGAGCAGTTCTTC
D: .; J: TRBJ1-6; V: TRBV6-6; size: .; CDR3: CASSPAGALHF; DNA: TGTGCCAGCAGCCCGGCGGGGGCCCTCCACTTT
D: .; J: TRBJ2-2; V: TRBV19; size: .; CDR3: CASSLRTGELFF; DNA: TGTGCCAGTAGTTTACGCACCGGGGAGCTGTTTTTT
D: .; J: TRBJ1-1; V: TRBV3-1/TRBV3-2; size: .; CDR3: CASSQDEVYTEAFF; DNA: TGTGCCAGCAGCCAAGATGAAGTCTACACTGAAGCTTTCTTT
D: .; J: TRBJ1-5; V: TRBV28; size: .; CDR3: CASRAPLASLNQPQHF; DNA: TGTGCCAGCAGGGCCCCGCTCGCTAGTTTGAATCAGCCCCAGCATTTT
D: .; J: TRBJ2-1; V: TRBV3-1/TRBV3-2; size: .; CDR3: CASSQEEGIFF; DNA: TGTGCCAGCAGCCAAGAGGAGGGGATATTCTTC
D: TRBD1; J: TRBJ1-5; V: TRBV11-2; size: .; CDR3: CASSLDRDRANQPQHF; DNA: TGTGCCAGCAGCTTAGATCGCGACAGGGCAAATCAGCCCCAGCATTTT
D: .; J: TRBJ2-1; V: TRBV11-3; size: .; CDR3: CASSPRTTPNEQFF; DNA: TGTGCCAGCAGCCCAAGGACTACCCCCAATGAGCAGTTCTTC
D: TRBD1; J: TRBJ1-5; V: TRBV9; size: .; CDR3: CASSVGDREGQPQHF; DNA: TGTGCCAGCAGCGTAGGGGACAGGGAGGGTCAGCCCCAGCATTTT
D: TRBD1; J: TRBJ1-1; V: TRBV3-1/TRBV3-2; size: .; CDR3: CASSQGRDRIGAFF; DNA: TGTGCCAGCAGCCAAGGAAGGGACAGGATTGGAGCTTTCTTT
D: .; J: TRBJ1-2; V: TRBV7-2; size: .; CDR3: CASSLVQGRIGGYTF; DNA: TGTGCCAGCAGCTTAGTCCAGGGGCGAATTGGTGGCTACACCTTC
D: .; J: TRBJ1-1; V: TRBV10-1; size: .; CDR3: CASSEQLVSHSDSLNTEAFF; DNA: TGCGCCAGCAGTGAGCAATTGGTTAGTCACAGCGACAGTCTGAACACTGAAGCTTTCTTT
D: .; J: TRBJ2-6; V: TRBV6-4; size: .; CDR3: CASSDSNSGANVLTF; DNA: TGTGCCAGCAGTGACTCCAACTCTGGGGCCAACGTCCTGACTTTC
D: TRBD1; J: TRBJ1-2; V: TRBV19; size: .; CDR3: CASTQTGDYGYTF; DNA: TGTGCCAGTACCCAGACAGGGGACTATGGCTACACCTTC
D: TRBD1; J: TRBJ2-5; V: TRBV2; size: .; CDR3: CASSGGTGLQETQYF; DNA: TGTGCCAGCAGTGGTGGGACAGGACTACAAGAGACCCAGTACTTC
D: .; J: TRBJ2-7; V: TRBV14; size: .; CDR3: CASSQIGPGATYEQYF; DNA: TGTGCCAGCAGCCAAATCGGGCCAGGGGCCACATACGAGCAGTACTTC
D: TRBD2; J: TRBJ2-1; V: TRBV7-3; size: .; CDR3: CASSLSGGGDEQFF; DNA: TGTGCCAGCAGCTTGTCCGGGGGGGGCGATGAGCAGTTCTTC
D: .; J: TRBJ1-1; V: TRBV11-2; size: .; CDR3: CASRVGSTEAFF; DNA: TGTGCCAGCAGAGTCGGTTCCACTGAAGCTTTCTTT